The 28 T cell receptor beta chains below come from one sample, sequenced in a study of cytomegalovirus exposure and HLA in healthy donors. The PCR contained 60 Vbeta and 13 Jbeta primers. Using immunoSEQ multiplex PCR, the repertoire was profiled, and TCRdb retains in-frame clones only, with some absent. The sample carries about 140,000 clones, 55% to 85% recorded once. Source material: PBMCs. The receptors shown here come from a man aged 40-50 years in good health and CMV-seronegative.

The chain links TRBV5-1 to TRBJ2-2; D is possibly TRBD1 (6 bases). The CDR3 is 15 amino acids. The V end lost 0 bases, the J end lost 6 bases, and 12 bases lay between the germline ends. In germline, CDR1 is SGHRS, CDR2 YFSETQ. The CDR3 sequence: CASSLAPQGPGELFF. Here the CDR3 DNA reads TGCGCCAGCAGCTTGGCCCCACAGGGACCCGGGGAGCTGTTTTTT.

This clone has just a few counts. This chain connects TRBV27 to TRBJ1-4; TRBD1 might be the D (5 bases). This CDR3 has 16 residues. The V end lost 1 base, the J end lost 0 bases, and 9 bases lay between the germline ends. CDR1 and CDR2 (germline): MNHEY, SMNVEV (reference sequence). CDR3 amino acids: CASSLWSGPTNEKLFF. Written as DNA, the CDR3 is TGTGCCAGCAGTTTATGGTCAGGGCCAACTAATGAAAAACTGTTTTTT.

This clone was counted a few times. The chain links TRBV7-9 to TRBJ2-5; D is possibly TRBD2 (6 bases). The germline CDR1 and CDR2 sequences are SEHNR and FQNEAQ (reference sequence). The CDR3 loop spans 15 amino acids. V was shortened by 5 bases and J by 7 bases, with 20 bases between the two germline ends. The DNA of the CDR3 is TGTGCCAGCAGCATCGGAGGGGCACAACGGGGGACCCAGTACTTC. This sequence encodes CASSIGGAQRGTQYF. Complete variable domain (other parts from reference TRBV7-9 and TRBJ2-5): DTGVSQNPRHKITKRGQNVTFRCDPISEHNRLYWYRQTLGQGPEFLTYFQNEAQLEKSRLLSDRFSAERPKGSFSTLEIQRTEQGDSAMYLCASSIGGAQRGTQYFGPGTRLLVL.

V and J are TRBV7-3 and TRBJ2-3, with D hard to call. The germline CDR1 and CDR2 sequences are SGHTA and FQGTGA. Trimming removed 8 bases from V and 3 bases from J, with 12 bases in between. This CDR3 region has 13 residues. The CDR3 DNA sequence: TGTGCCAGCGGTATACCGGAGACAGATACGCAGTATTTT. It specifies CASGIPETDTQYF.

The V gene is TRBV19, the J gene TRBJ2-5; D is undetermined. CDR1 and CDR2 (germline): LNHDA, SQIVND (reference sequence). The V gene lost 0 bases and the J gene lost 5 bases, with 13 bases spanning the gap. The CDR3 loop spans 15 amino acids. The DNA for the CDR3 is TGTGCCAGTAGTATAGATCATACCCGCAGGGAGACCCAGTACTTC. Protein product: CASSIDHTRRETQYF.

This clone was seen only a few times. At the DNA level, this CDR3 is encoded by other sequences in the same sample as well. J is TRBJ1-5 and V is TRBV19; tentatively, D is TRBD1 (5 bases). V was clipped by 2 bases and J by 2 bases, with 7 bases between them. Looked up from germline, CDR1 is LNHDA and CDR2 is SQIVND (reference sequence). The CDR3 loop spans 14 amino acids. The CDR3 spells CASSIQGGNQPQHF. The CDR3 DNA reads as TGTGCCAGTAGTATACAGGGTGGCAATCAGCCCCAGCATTTT.

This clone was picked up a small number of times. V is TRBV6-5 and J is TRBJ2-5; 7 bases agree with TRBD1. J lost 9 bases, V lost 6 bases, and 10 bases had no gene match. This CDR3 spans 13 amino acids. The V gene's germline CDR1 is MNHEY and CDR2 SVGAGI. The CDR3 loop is CASSLGQDTAQYF. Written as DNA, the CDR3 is TGTGCCAGCAGCCTCGGACAGGACACGGCCCAGTACTTC.

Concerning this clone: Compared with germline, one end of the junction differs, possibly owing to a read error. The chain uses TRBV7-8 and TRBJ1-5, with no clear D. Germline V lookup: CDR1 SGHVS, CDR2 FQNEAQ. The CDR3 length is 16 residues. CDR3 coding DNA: TGTGCCAGCAGCTTAGGAGGCCCGCGGAATAATCAGCCCCAGAATTTT. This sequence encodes CASSLGGPRNNQPQNF.

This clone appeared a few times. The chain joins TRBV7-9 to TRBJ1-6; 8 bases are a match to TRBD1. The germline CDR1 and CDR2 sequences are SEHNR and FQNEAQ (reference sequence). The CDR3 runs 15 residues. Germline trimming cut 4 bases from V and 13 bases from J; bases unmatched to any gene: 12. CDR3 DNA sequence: TGTGCCAGCAGCTCCATACAGGGGGGACTTCCGCCCCTCCACTTT. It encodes CASSSIQGGLPPLHF.

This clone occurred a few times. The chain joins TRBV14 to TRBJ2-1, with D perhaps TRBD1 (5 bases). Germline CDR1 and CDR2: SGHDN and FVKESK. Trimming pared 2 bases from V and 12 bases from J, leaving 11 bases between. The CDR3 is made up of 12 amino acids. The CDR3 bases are TGTGCCAGCAGCCAATCACAGGTGGGGCAGTTCTTC. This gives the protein CASSQSQVGQFF.

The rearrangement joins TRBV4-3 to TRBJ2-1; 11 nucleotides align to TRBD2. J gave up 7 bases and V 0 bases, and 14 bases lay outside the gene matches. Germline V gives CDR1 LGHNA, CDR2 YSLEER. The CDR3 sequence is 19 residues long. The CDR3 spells CASSQERWLAGGFENEQFF. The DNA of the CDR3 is TGCGCCAGCAGCCAAGAAAGATGGCTAGCGGGAGGTTTCGAAAATGAGCAGTTCTTC.

The DNA for the CDR3 is TGCGCCAGCAGCTCACTAATGACTAGCGGGGGTTACGAGCAGTACTTC. The encoded protein is CASSSLMTSGGYEQYF. The chain couples TRBV5-1 to TRBJ2-7, with TRBD2 identical over 12 bases. Per germline, CDR1 SGHRS and CDR2 YFSETQ. This CDR3 has 16 amino acids. V shed 3 bases and J 4 bases; nucleotides not matched to a gene: 8.

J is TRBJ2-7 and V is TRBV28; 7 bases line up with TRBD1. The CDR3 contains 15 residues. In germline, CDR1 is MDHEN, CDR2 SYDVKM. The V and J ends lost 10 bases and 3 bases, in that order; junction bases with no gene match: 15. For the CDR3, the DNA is TGTGCCACCAAACCTTATCGGGACAGTCTCTACGAGCAGTACTTC. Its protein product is CATKPYRDSLYEQYF.

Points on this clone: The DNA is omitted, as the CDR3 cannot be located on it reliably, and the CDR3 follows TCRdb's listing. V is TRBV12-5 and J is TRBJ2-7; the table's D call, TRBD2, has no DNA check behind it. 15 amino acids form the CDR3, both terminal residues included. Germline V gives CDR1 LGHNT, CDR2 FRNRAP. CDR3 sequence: CASGLAQAGAGEQYF.

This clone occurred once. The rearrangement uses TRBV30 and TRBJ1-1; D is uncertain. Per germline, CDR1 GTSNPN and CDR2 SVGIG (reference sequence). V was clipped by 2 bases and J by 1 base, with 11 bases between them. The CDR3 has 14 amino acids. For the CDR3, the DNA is TGTGCCTGGAGTCCATACATGAAGAACACTGAAGCTTTCTTT. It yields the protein CAWSPYMKNTEAFF.

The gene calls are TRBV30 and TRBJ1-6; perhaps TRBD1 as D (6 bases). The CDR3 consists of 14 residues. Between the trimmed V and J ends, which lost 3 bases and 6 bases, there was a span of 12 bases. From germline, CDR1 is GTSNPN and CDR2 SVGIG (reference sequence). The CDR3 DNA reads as TGTGCCTGGAGCCAGGGGCACCCTAATTCACCCCTCCACTTT. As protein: CAWSQGHPNSPLHF. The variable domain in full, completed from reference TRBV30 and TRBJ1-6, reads SQTIHQWPATLVQPVGSPLSLECTVEGTSNPNLYWYRQAAGRGLQLLFYSVGIGQISSEVPQNLSASRPQDRQFILSSKKLLLSDSGFYLCAWSQGHPNSPLHFGNGTRLTVT.

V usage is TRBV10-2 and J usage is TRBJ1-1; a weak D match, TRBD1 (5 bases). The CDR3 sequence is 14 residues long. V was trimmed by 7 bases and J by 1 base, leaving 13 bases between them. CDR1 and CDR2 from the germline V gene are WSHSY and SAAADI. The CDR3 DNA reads TGCGCCAGCAACCTACAGGCAGGGAACACTGAAGCTTTCTTT. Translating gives CASNLQAGNTEAFF.

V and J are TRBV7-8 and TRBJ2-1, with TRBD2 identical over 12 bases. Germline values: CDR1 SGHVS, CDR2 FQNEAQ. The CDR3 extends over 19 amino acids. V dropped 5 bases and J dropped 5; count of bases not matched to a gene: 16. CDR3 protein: CASSHTRWATSGGNNEQFF. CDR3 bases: TGTGCCAGCAGCCACACCCGGTGGGCTACTAGCGGGGGGAACAATGAGCAGTTCTTC.

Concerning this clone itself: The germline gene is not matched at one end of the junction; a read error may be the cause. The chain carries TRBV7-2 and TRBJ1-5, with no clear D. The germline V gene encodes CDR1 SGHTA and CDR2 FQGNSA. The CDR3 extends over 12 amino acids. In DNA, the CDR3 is TGTGCCAGCAGCACTACCAATCAGCCCCAGAATTTT. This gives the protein CASSTTNQPQNF.

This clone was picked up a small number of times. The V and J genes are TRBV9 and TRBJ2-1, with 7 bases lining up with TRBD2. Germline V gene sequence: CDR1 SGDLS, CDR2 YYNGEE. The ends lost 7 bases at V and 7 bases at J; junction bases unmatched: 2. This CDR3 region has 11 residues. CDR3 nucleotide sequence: TGTGCCAGCGGGGGAGGGAATGAGCAGTTCTTC. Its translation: CASGGGNEQFF.

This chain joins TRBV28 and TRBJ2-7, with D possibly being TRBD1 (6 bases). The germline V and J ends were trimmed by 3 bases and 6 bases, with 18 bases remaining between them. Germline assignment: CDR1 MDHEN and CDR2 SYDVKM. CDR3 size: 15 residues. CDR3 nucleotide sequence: TGTGCCAGCAGTTTCCGTCAGGGACAAGGATCCGAGCAGTACTTC. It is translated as CASSFRQGQGSEQYF.

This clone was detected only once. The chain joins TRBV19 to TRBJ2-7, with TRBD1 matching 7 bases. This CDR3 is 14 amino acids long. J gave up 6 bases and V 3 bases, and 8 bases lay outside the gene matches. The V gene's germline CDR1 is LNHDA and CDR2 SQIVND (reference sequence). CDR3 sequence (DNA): TGTGCCAGTAGTATCGCACAGGGGTCTTGCGAGCAGTACTTC. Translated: CASSIAQGSCEQYF.

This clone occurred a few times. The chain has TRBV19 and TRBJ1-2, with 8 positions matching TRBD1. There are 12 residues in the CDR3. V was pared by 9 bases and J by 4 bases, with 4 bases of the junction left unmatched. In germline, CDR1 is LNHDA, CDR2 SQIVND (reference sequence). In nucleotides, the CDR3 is TGTGCCAGCCTCACAGGGGGCTATGGCTACACCTTC. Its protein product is CASLTGGYGYTF.

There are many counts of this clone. CDR3 DNA sequence: TGTGCCAGCAGTTACCTCACAGGGGAAGAAGGCTACACCTTC. It encodes CASSYLTGEEGYTF. The chain uses TRBV6-6 and TRBJ1-2, with 7 bases aligning to TRBD1. The CDR3 extends over 14 amino acids. Germline assignment: CDR1 MNHNY and CDR2 SVGAGI (reference sequence). V lost 2 bases to trimming and J lost 8 bases; unmatched junction nucleotides: 8.

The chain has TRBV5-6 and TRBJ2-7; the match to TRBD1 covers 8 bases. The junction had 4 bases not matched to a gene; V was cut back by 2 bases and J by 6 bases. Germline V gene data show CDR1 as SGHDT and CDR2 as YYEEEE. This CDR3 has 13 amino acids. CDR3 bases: TGTGCCAGCAGCTTCGACGGACAGGGCGAGCAGTACTTC. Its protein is CASSFDGQGEQYF.

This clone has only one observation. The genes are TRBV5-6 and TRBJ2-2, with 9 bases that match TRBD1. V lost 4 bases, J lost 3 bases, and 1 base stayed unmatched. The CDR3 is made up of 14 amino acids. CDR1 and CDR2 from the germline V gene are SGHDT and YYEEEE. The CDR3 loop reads CASSRQGDTGELFF. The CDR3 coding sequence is TGTGCCAGCAGCAGACAGGGGGACACCGGGGAGCTGTTTTTT.

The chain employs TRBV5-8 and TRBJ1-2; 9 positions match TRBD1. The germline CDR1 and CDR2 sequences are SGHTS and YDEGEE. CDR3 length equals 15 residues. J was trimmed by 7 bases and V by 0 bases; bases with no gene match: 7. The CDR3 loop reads CASSLGRRQGGGYTF. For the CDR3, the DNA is TGTGCCAGCAGCTTGGGCCGCCGACAGGGGGGTGGCTACACCTTC.

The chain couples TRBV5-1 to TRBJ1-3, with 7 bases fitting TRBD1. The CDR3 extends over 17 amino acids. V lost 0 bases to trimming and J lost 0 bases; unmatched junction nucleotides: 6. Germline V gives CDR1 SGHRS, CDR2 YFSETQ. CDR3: CASSLEGQQDSGNTIYF. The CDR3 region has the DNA TGCGCCAGCAGCTTGGAGGGACAGCAAGACTCTGGAAACACCATATATTTT. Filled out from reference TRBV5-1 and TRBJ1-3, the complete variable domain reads KAGVTQTPRYLIKTRGQQVTLSCSPISGHRSVSWYQQTPGQGLQFLFEYFSETQRNKGNFPGRFSGRQFSNSRSEMNVSTLELGDSALYLCASSLEGQQDSGNTIYFGEGSWLTVV.